Given below is one T cell receptor (beta chain) in context. It was CD45RO-negative cells, positively selected for CCR7, that made up naive CD8 cells, with terminally differentiated effector memory CD45RA+ cells excluded. Measured with immunoSEQ multiplex PCR; TCRdb has only the in-frame clones, and not every one. The sample has 1.5 million to 2.5 million clones; about 95% are singletons. These data come from a study of shared clonotypes between healthy human individuals. Study-wide context: Per donor, three plates held CD4 naive cells, three held CD4 memory, two held CD8 naive and one held CD8 memory.

CDR3 size: 15 residues. The germline gives CDR1 MGHRA, CDR2 YSYEKL. With 3 bases removed from V and 8 bases from J, the gap between germline ends came to 16 bases. Source material: naive CD8+ T cells sorted from blood. The chain couples TRBV4-1 to TRBJ2-2; TRBD2 might be the D (6 bases). The TCR originated in a man aged 18 to 35 in good health. The CDR3 region is CASSHERLGEGELFF. The CDR3 DNA is TGCGCCAGCAGCCACGAAAGACTAGGCGAGGGGGAGCTGTTTTTT.